This T cell receptor beta chain stems from a study of OX40 agonist ivuxolimab in advanced cancers. In the study overall: Of mixed ages from about 20 to 90 and averaging approximately 60 years, the group was about 86% male. General study results and limits: At 0.1 to 3.0 mg/kg, CD4+ and CD8+ blood T cells expanded clonally by week 6. Among expanded peripheral T cells, antigen specificity went undetermined.

About this clone itself: Antigen specificity is unknown.

The CDR3 is made up of 14 amino acids. The V and J ends lost 4 bases and 4 bases respectively, with 13 bases between them. The V gene's germline CDR1 is MNHEY and CDR2 SVGAGI. Sequencing was performed with immunoSEQ multiplex PCR; in TCRdb, only in-frame clones are kept and a portion is missing. The sample includes roughly 75,000 clones, over 90% of them seen just once. This rearrangement joins TRBV6-5 to TRBJ1-1; D gene ambiguous. The sequences come from CD4+ or CD8+ T cells sorted from blood, collected in a trial of the OX40 agonist ivuxolimab. The clonotype originates from an adult with an advanced solid tumor such as melanoma, head and neck, liver or kidney cancer. The CDR3 coding sequence is TGTGCCAGCAGTTCGAGCAGGAGGACCACTGAAGCTTTCTTT. Protein sequence: CASSSSRRTTEAFF.